Listed below are T cell receptor beta chains from one sample, sequenced in a study of T cell clones after liver transplantation. Some clones are missing from TCRdb's copy, which holds only in-frame ones; the method was immunoSEQ multiplex PCR. The table records approximately 72,000 clones, about nine tenths of them present only once. The sample here was CD4+ T cells from blood, taken before liver transplant. The source is a human donor who received a liver transplant. The CDR3 runs from the conserved cysteine through the conserved F or W. Fields, in order: V gene, D gene, J gene, CDR3 length, clone size, CDR3 DNA, CDR3 protein. A D gene is named only where the DNA matches it firmly. Clone size is given for some rows only: seen once, a few or many times, or a class if the clone is expanded.

TRBV2,NA,TRBJ2-1,11,NA,TGTGCCAGCAGTGTCACTGGCAGGGAGTTCTTC,CASSVTGREFF
TRBV19,TRBD1,TRBJ2-7,16,NA,TGTGCCAGTAGTATCCGCCGGACAGGGGTAGGCTACGAGCAGTACTTC,CASSIRRTGVGYEQYF
TRBV18,NA,TRBJ1-5,16,NA,TGTGCCAGCTCACCACCAGGGGGAGGACGCAATCAGCCCCAGCATTTT,CASSPPGGGRNQPQHF
TRBV10-2,NA,TRBJ1-5,12,NA,TGCGCCAGCTGCATGCGCAATCAGCCCCAGCATTTT,CASCMRNQPQHF
TRBV28,NA,TRBJ2-4,16,NA,TGTGCCAGCGGACTCACTCGCGTGGGAACCAAAAACATTCAGTACTTC,CASGLTRVGTKNIQYF
TRBV18,TRBD1,TRBJ2-7,19,NA,TGTGCCAGCTCACTAACCCCGGGACAGGGGAGCACGAGTACCTACGAGCAGTACTTC,CASSLTPGQGSTSTYEQYF
TRBV11-2,TRBD2,TRBJ2-3,16,NA,TGTGCCAGCAGCTTAGTTGCGGGAGGACTCACAGATACGCAGTATTTT,CASSLVAGGLTDTQYF
TRBV21-1,NA,TRBJ2-1,17,NA,TGTGCCAGCAGCAAAGGGGGGCTAGCGGGACCTTACAATGAGCAGTTCTTC,CASSKGGLAGPYNEQFF
TRBV7-8,NA,TRBJ2-2,13,NA,TGTGCCAGCAGCTTAGGGCAGACCGGGGAGCTGTTTTTT,CASSLGQTGELFF
TRBV30,TRBD1,TRBJ2-7,16,NA,TGTGCCTGGAGTGTACCCGGACAGGCTCGCTCCTACGAGCAGTACTTC,CAWSVPGQARSYEQYF
TRBV6-5,TRBD1,TRBJ2-3,15,NA,TGTGCCAGCAGCCACAGGGGGCTTCTCGCAGATACGCAGTATTTT,CASSHRGLLADTQYF
TRBV7-2,NA,TRBJ2-2,15,NA,TGTGCCAGCAGCTTAGTCGGCGGGACAGCCGGGGAGCTGTTTTTT,CASSLVGGTAGELFF
TRBV6-5,TRBD2,TRBJ2-1,16,NA,TGTGCCAGCAGTTACGCCGGGACTAGTGGGGGCAATGAGCAGTTCTTC,CASSYAGTSGGNEQFF
TRBV5-6,TRBD1,TRBJ1-4,14,NA,TGTGCCAGCAGCCAGACAGGGTCGGGTGAAAAACTGTTTTTT,CASSQTGSGEKLFF
TRBV6-5,TRBD2,TRBJ2-3,15,NA,TGTGCCAGCAGTTACGGCGGGAGGGCAGGAGATACGCAGTATTTT,CASSYGGRAGDTQYF
TRBV19,TRBD2,TRBJ2-1,13,NA,TGTGCCAGTAAGTGGCGGGAGGGCTCTGAGCAGTTCTTC,CASKWREGSEQFF
TRBV28,TRBD2,TRBJ2-1,15,NA,TGTGCCAGCAGTTTATTCGGGACTACGTACAATGAGCAGTTCTTC,CASSLFGTTYNEQFF
TRBV19,TRBD1,TRBJ1-1,13,few,TGTGCCACCTCGGACAGGCCGAACACTGAAGCTTTCTTT,CATSDRPNTEAFF
TRBV5-1,NA,TRBJ2-6,15,NA,TGCGCCAGCAATTCGGGTCTAACTGGGGCCAACGTCCTGACTTTC,CASNSGLTGANVLTF
TRBV27,NA,TRBJ2-7,15,few,TGTGCCAGCAGCGAGGGGGGCCTAAGCTCCTACGAGCAGTACTTC,CASSEGGLSSYEQYF
TRBV5-1,TRBD1,TRBJ1-2,15,NA,TGCGCCAGCAGCCGGGACAGTGCCTTTAACTATGGCTACACCTTC,CASSRDSAFNYGYTF
TRBV12-5,TRBD1,TRBJ1-1,15,NA,TGTGCTAGTGGTTCGGGACAGACAATGAACACTGAAGCTTTCTTT,CASGSGQTMNTEAFF
TRBV5-5,TRBD1,TRBJ1-5,18,NA,TGTGCCAGCAGCCCGACAGGGGGGGAGGAGAGCGGCAATCAGCCCCAGCATTTT,CASSPTGGEESGNQPQHF
TRBV19,TRBD1,TRBJ2-2,17,NA,TGTGCCAGTAGTACCGGGACAGGAGAACTGAACACCGGGGAGCTGTTTTTT,CASSTGTGELNTGELFF
TRBV19,NA,TRBJ1-2,13,NA,TGTGCCAGTAGTATAGAGAAGGGAGGCGGCTACACCTTC,CASSIEKGGGYTF
TRBV28,NA,TRBJ2-4,15,NA,TGTGCCAGCAGCATGGCAGGGTTGGCCAAAAACATTCAGTACTTC,CASSMAGLAKNIQYF
TRBV5-4,TRBD2,TRBJ2-3,17,NA,TGTGCCAGCAGCTCCCGGACTAGCGGGAGCGCGTTGGATACGCAGTATTTT,CASSSRTSGSALDTQYF
TRBV29-1,NA,TRBJ2-7,12,NA,TGCAGCGTTGCCCTCAGCTCCTACGAGCAGTACTTC,CSVALSSYEQYF
TRBV5-1,TRBD2,TRBJ2-1,16,few,TGCGCCAGCAGCGGGGGACTAGCGGGAGAGGGCAATGAGCAGTTCTTC,CASSGGLAGEGNEQFF
TRBV28,TRBD1,TRBJ2-5,15,once,TGTGCCAGCAGTTTATTACAGGGGGCCGGGGAGACCCAGTACTTC,CASSLLQGAGETQYF
TRBV11-3,NA,TRBJ1-3,15,NA,TGTGCCAGCAGCCTTCGAGCCAGTAGCGGAAACACCATATATTTT,CASSLRASSGNTIYF
TRBV19,TRBD1,TRBJ1-5,13,NA,TGTGCCAGTAGGGACAGGGGAATGGAGCCCCAGCATTTT,CASRDRGMEPQHF
TRBV20-1,TRBD2,TRBJ2-7,11,NA,TGCAGTCCCTGGGGGGGTTCGGAAGGGGAATTC,CSPWGGSEGEF
TRBV19,TRBD1,TRBJ1-5,16,few,TGTGCCAGTAGTAACCCCTCGGGACAGGGACATCAGCCCCAGCATTTT,CASSNPSGQGHQPQHF
TRBV15,TRBD1,TRBJ2-5,13,NA,TGTGCCACCAGCAAGGGGGCATGGGAGACCCAGTACTTC,CATSKGAWETQYF
TRBV27,NA,TRBJ2-5,17,NA,TGTGCCAGCAGTCGGTTCGGGCTCCGGGTCGAAGAAGAGACCCAGTACTTC,CASSRFGLRVEEETQYF
TRBV5-4,NA,TRBJ2-2,14,once,TGTGCCAGCAGCTTAGCGGGCAAGACCGGGGAGCTGTTTTTT,CASSLAGKTGELFF
TRBV6-5,TRBD2,TRBJ2-7,16,NA,TGTGCCAGCAGTTATCTCGGGACTAGCGGGCCCTACGAGCAGTACTTC,CASSYLGTSGPYEQYF
TRBV29-1,TRBD1,TRBJ1-1,15,NA,TGCAGCGTTGGAGCCGCAGGGGGAAGGGGCACTGAAGCTTTCTTT,CSVGAAGGRGTEAFF
TRBV19,TRBD1,TRBJ2-7,15,NA,TGTGCCAGTAGCCTGCGTGGGACAGGGGGCTACGAGCAGTACTTC,CASSLRGTGGYEQYF
TRBV30,NA,TRBJ1-5,13,NA,TGTGCCTGGACAGGCTCCAGCAATCAGCCCCAGCATTTT,CAWTGSSNQPQHF
TRBV6-6,NA,TRBJ2-2,14,NA,TGTGCCAGCAGTTACTCGATTGGGACGGGGGAGCTGTTTTTT,CASSYSIGTGELFF
TRBV6-5,NA,TRBJ2-1,14,NA,TGTGCCAGCAGCCCCTTCGGGGGTAGCAATGAGCAGTTCTTC,CASSPFGGSNEQFF
TRBV19,TRBD1,TRBJ1-4,18,NA,TGTGCCAGTAGTATTTTTTGGGACAGGGGGCTAACTAATGAAAAACTGTTTTTT,CASSIFWDRGLTNEKLFF
TRBV7-2,NA,TRBJ1-5,13,NA,TGTGCCAGCAGCGAGGGGGGAAATCAGCCCCAGCATTTT,CASSEGGNQPQHF
TRBV7-2,NA,TRBJ2-1,13,NA,TGTGCCAGCAGCTTAGTGTCTAGCAATGAGCAGTTCTTC,CASSLVSSNEQFF
TRBV30,TRBD2,TRBJ2-5,16,NA,TGTGCCTGGAGTGTCGGGCTAGCGGGAGTTAGAGAGACCCAGTACTTC,CAWSVGLAGVRETQYF
TRBV5-1,NA,TRBJ2-7,15,NA,TGCGCCAGCAGCCCAGATGGGGGTTCGACTTACGAGCAGTACTTC,CASSPDGGSTYEQYF